This T cell receptor (beta chain) originates from a study of blood T cells in healthy people across ages. Findings and limits, study-wide: Strong correlation was found linking TCR beta diversity to naive T cell percentage.

At least ten counts were recorded for this clonotype. Its matching antigen is unknown. Donors were healthy Caucasian individuals from Russia aged about 6 to 100. A second PCR of roughly 7 to 11 cycles used a sample-barcoded 5' primer and a J-beta primer mix. TCRdb reanalysed the 5' RACE reads using MiXCR and keeps one entry per CDR3 protein. The data show fewer than 750,000 distinct CDR3 sequences, roughly half seen once. Germline CDR1 and CDR2: MDHEN and SYDVKM. This CDR3 has 15 amino acids. V trimming: 4 bases; J trimming: 8 bases; junction bases outside the gene matches: 8. Sequenced sample: blood. The chain combines TRBV28 with TRBJ2-1, with 10 positions matching TRBD2. The receptor was isolated from a woman of 80 years or more in good health. Here the CDR3 DNA reads TGTGCCAGCAGTTCCCCGGGACTAGCGATCGATGAGCAGTTCTTC. Translating gives CASSSPGLAIDEQFF.